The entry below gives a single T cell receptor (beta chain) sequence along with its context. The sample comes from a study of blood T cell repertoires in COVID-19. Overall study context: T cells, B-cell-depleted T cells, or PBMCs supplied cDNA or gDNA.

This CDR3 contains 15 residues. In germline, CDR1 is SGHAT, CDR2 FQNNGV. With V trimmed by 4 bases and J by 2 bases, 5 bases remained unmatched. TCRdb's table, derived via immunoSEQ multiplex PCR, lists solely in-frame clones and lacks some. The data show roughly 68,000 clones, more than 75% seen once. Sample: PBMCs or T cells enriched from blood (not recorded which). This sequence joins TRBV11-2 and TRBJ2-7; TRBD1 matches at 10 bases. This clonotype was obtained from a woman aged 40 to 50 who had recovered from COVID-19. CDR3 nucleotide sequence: TGTGCCAGCAGCTGGGGAGGACAGGGGGCCTACGAGCAGTACTTC. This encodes CASSWGGQGAYEQYF.